A single sample gave rise to the 25 T cell receptor beta chains below, sequenced in a study of cytomegalovirus exposure and HLA in healthy donors. Primers for the PCR totalled 60 Vbeta and 13 Jbeta. The method was immunoSEQ multiplex PCR; TCRdb's version includes in-frame clones alone and lacks a portion of them. The table has roughly 150,000 clones, about 85% seen once. The sequenced sample consisted of PBMCs. The origin of the receptors is a boy between 2 and 15 years old in good health and CMV-seronegative.

This rearrangement joins TRBV28 to TRBJ1-2; 8 positions agree with TRBD1. The CDR3 has 14 amino acids. Per germline, CDR1 MDHEN and CDR2 SYDVKM. The V gene end was trimmed by 4 bases and the J gene end by 4 bases; junction bases not matched to a gene: 5. CDR3 amino acids: CASSSQGAPYGYTF. The CDR3 DNA follows: TGTGCCAGCAGTTCCCAGGGGGCCCCCTATGGCTACACCTTC.

V gene TRBV7-2 combines with J gene TRBJ2-1, with D hard to call. CDR3 length: 11 amino acids. Germline CDR1 reads SGHTA; CDR2 reads FQGNSA. Trimming took 4 bases from V and 12 from J, leaving 10 bases between them. The CDR3: CASSSSLVQFF. CDR3 DNA sequence: TGTGCCAGCAGCTCCTCCTTAGTGCAGTTCTTC.

This clone was counted between two and nine times. The chain has TRBV18 and TRBJ1-2; possible D gene TRBD1, 6 bases. The CDR3 contains 15 residues. Germline CDR1 and CDR2: KGHSH and LQKENI. Trimming left V 3 bases short and J 4 bases short, with 15 bases between. Written as DNA, the CDR3 is TGTGCCAGCTCACCGGAGGCAGGGGTGACCTATGGCTACACCTTC. This gives the protein CASSPEAGVTYGYTF. The whole variable domain, filled in from reference TRBV18 and TRBJ1-2, reads NAGVMQNPRHLVRRRGQEARLRCSPMKGHSHVYWYRQLPEEGLKFMVYLQKENIIDESGMPKERFSAEFPKEGPSILRIQQVVRGDSAAYFCASSPEAGVTYGYTFGSGTRLTVV.

The chain joins TRBV7-9 to TRBJ2-5; D gene uncertain. TRBJ2-7 explains the end of the DNA better; the J call may be wrong. Looked up from germline, CDR1 is SEHNR and CDR2 is FQNEAQ (reference sequence). The CDR3 runs 12 residues. CDR3 DNA: TGTGCCAGCAGCTTAGATCCCTACGAGCAGTACTTC. This codes for CASSLDPYEQYF.

This clone was counted once. This chain joins TRBV27 and TRBJ1-1, with D perhaps TRBD1 (5 bases). Between the trimmed V and J ends, which lost 2 bases and 0 bases, there was a span of 7 bases. From germline, CDR1 is MNHEY and CDR2 SMNVEV (reference sequence). The CDR3 totals 14 residues. The CDR3 bases are TGTGCCAGCAGTTTAAGGGGCATGAACACTGAAGCTTTCTTT. Protein sequence: CASSLRGMNTEAFF.

The genes are TRBV6-4 and TRBJ1-1; 9 nucleotides match TRBD1. J lost 6 bases, V lost 6 bases, and 8 bases had no gene match. The CDR3 runs 14 residues. Germline V gene sequence: CDR1 MRHNA, CDR2 SNTAGT. CDR3 amino acids: CASRVQGASPEAFF. The CDR3 region has the DNA TGTGCCAGCAGGGTACAGGGGGCTTCCCCTGAAGCTTTCTTT.

The gene calls are TRBV15 and TRBJ2-6; 11 positions match TRBD1. There are 16 residues in the CDR3. Unmatched junction bases numbered 5, after V lost 8 bases and J lost 2 bases. CDR1 is LNHNV, CDR2 YYDKDF, per germline (reference sequence). CDR3 nucleotide sequence: TGTGCCACCTTCCAGGACAGGGGGCCTGGGGCCAACGTCCTGACTTTC. Protein: CATFQDRGPGANVLTF. The entire variable domain, with the rest obtained from reference TRBV15 and TRBJ2-6, is as follows: DAMVIQNPRYQVTQFGKPVTLSCSQTLNHNVMYWYQQKSSQAPKLLFHYYDKDFNNEADTPDNFQSRRPNTSFCFLDIRSPGLGDTAMYLCATFQDRGPGANVLTFGAGSRLTVL.

This clone was detected only a few times. The genes are TRBV4-2 and TRBJ2-7, with TRBD2 matching 9 bases. V was pared by 0 bases and J by 5 bases, with 8 bases of the junction left unmatched. The CDR3 has 16 amino acids. From germline, CDR1 is LGHNA and CDR2 YNFKEQ. CDR3 sequence: CASSQDPAGGPDEQYF. CDR3 nucleotides: TGTGCCAGCAGCCAAGATCCTGCGGGGGGGCCCGACGAGCAGTACTTC.

CDR3 in DNA: TGTGCCAGCAGCCCCGGTTTGAGCCGAGTTCAGCCCCAGCATTTT. Its protein is CASSPGLSRVQPQHF. V usage is TRBV7-9 and J usage is TRBJ1-5; D remains unclear. Germline V CDR1 and CDR2: SEHNR, FQNEAQ (reference sequence). The CDR3 covers 15 residues. Trimming took 5 bases from V and 6 from J, leaving 17 bases between them. Supplemented by reference TRBV7-9 and TRBJ1-5, the full variable domain reads DTGVSQNPRHKITKRGQNVTFRCDPISEHNRLYWYRQTLGQGPEFLTYFQNEAQLEKSRLLSDRFSAERPKGSFSTLEIQRTEQGDSAMYLCASSPGLSRVQPQHFGDGTRLSIL.

The rearrangement links TRBV11-3 to TRBJ1-1, with D perhaps TRBD1 (6 bases). Per germline, CDR1 SGHNT and CDR2 YENEEA. The CDR3 consists of 14 residues. Trimming took 7 bases from V and 4 from J, leaving 16 bases between them. The CDR3, as DNA: TGTGCCAGCAATCGTGGGGGGGCGAGCACTGAAGCTTTCTTT. Translating gives CASNRGGASTEAFF.

This chain links TRBV11-3 with TRBJ2-7; 7 bases map to TRBD1. The CDR3 is made up of 14 amino acids. From germline, CDR1 is SGHNT and CDR2 YENEEA. Trimming removed 4 bases from V and 7 bases from J; junction bases left unmatched: 10. The CDR3 reads CASSSLGTELEQYF. For the CDR3, the DNA is TGTGCCAGCAGCTCACTCGGGACAGAGTTGGAGCAGTACTTC.

The rearrangement uses TRBV18 and TRBJ1-1; D is undetermined. V was trimmed by 2 bases and J by 0 bases, leaving 7 bases between them. Germline V gene data show CDR1 as KGHSH and CDR2 as LQKENI. The CDR3 spans 14 residues. CDR3 in DNA: TGTGCCAGCTCACCAGGCAGATTGAACACTGAAGCTTTCTTT. Encoded protein: CASSPGRLNTEAFF. Together with reference TRBV18 and TRBJ1-1, the CDR3 gives the full variable domain: NAGVMQNPRHLVRRRGQEARLRCSPMKGHSHVYWYRQLPEEGLKFMVYLQKENIIDESGMPKERFSAEFPKEGPSILRIQQVVRGDSAAYFCASSPGRLNTEAFFGQGTRLTVV.

V and J are TRBV5-4 and TRBJ2-7, with 10 bases matching TRBD2. The CDR3 totals 13 residues. J was trimmed by 3 bases and V by 5 bases; bases with no gene match: 2. In germline, CDR1 is SGHNT, CDR2 YYREEE (reference sequence). CDR3 nucleotides: TGTGCCAGCAGTAAGCGGGAGGGCTACGAGCAGTACTTC. Residues: CASSKREGYEQYF.

This clone was observed once. J is TRBJ1-4 and V is TRBV11-2; possible D gene TRBD1, 5 bases. Trimming took off 5 bases at V and 3 bases at J, with 13 bases between the two ends. Germline CDR1 is SGHAT and CDR2 is FQNNGV. The CDR3 spans 15 residues. The CDR3 DNA follows: TGTGCCAGCAGCCCTCGCGCCAGGGCTAATGAAAAACTGTTTTTT. Translation: CASSPRARANEKLFF.

This chain uses TRBV10-2 with TRBJ2-4, with a tentative D call TRBD2 (7 bases). CDR1 is WSHSY, CDR2 SAAADI, per germline. V was pared by 0 bases and J by 8 bases, with 14 bases between. The CDR3 sequence is 15 residues long. The CDR3 here is CASSESGGRGYIQYF. The CDR3 DNA reads as TGCGCCAGCAGTGAGTCGGGGGGGCGTGGATACATTCAGTACTTC.

The chain links TRBV28 to TRBJ2-1; D not certain. The CDR3 covers 15 residues. Per germline, CDR1 MDHEN and CDR2 SYDVKM. Deletions cut 2 bases from V and 8 bases from J, with 16 bases between. CDR3 DNA sequence: TGTGCCAGCAGTTTAACCGGAGTAGCTGTCGATGAGCAGTTCTTC. Translating gives CASSLTGVAVDEQFF.

J is TRBJ2-5 and V is TRBV4-2; 15 bases map to TRBD2. Germline V gene lookup returns CDR1 LGHNA and CDR2 YNFKEQ. This CDR3 spans 16 amino acids. V shed 5 bases and J 5 bases; nucleotides not matched to a gene: 6. The CDR3: CASSKRTSGGAETQYF. CDR3 sequence (DNA): TGTGCCAGCAGCAAAAGGACTAGCGGGGGGGCGGAGACCCAGTACTTC.

This clone has only one observation. The chain employs TRBV7-8 and TRBJ2-2; D is unclear. CDR1 is SGHVS, CDR2 FQNEAQ, per germline. Between the trimmed V and J ends, which lost 5 bases and 1 base, there was a span of 20 bases. This CDR3 comprises 18 residues. The CDR3 loop is CASSPLFLGIRNTGELFF. The CDR3 DNA is TGTGCCAGCAGCCCACTCTTTCTTGGTATTAGGAACACCGGGGAGCTGTTTTTT.

This clone was picked up one time. The chain joins TRBV9 to TRBJ2-3; 10 positions match TRBD2. From germline, CDR1 is SGDLS and CDR2 YYNGEE. The CDR3 sequence is 18 residues long. The V gene end was trimmed by 0 bases and the J gene end by 4 bases; junction bases not matched to a gene: 11. The CDR3: CASSVATSSGGGADTQYF. In DNA form, the CDR3 reads TGTGCCAGCAGCGTAGCTACGTCTAGCGGGGGCGGTGCAGATACGCAGTATTTT.

This chain links TRBV7-2 with TRBJ2-7, with D hard to call. Germline CDR1 SGHTA, CDR2 FQGNSA. This CDR3 region has 14 residues. Trimming shortened V by 5 bases and J by 2 bases, and 13 bases separated the two germline ends. CDR3 nucleotide sequence: TGTGCCAGCAGCCTACTAAGAGGTACCTACGAGCAGTACTTC. Its translation: CASSLLRGTYEQYF. Drawing the rest from reference TRBV7-2 and TRBJ2-7, the complete variable domain is GAGVSQSPSNKVTEKGKDVELRCDPISGHTALYWYRQSLGQGLEFLIYFQGNSAPDKSGLPSDRFSAERTGGSVSTLTIQRTQQEDSAVYLCASSLLRGTYEQYFGPGTRLTVT.

V is TRBV10-2 and J is TRBJ1-4, with 10 bases identical to TRBD1. CDR1 WSHSY and CDR2 SAAADI come from the germline V gene. The length of the CDR3 is 15 residues. The V segment lost 8 bases and the J segment 7 bases; nucleotides outside the gene matches: 10. CDR3 sequence reads: CASGQGVTRGEKLFF. The CDR3, as DNA: TGCGCCAGCGGACAGGGGGTCACAAGAGGTGAAAAACTGTTTTTT.

J is TRBJ1-5 and V is TRBV6-1, with D possibly being TRBD1 (5 bases). The CDR3 is 15 amino acids. Trimming removed 6 bases from V and 3 bases from J, with 15 bases in between. Germline loops: CDR1 MNHNS, CDR2 SASEGT. The CDR3, as DNA: TGTGCCAGCAGCCTGCTGGGGGGTCTCAATCAGCCCCAGCATTTT. Residues: CASSLLGGLNQPQHF.

The V and J genes are TRBV5-1 and TRBJ2-7; 11 positions match TRBD2. CDR1 and CDR2 from the germline V gene are SGHRS and YFSETQ. The CDR3 spans 19 residues. V lost 3 bases, J lost 4 bases, and 18 bases stayed unmatched. The chain's CDR3 is CASSSESSRLAGQLYEQYF. The DNA for the CDR3 is TGCGCCAGCAGCTCAGAATCGTCCCGACTAGCGGGGCAACTTTACGAGCAGTACTTC.

On this clone itself: The junction and the germline gene differ at one end; a read error may be behind it. This chain joins TRBV4-3 and TRBJ1-3; D call uncertain. This CDR3 is built from 16 residues. Germline V CDR1 and CDR2: LGHNA, YSLEER. In nucleotides, the CDR3 is TGCGCCAGCAGCCAATCCAGAGGGTGGTCTGCAAACACCATATATTTT. Its translation: CASSQSRGWSANTIYF.

J is TRBJ2-1 and V is TRBV19; D may be TRBD2 (6 bases). Germline lookup yields CDR1 LNHDA and CDR2 SQIVND (reference sequence). This CDR3 is 18 amino acids long. V dropped 3 bases and J dropped 6 bases, with 24 bases sitting between them. The CDR3 loop reads CASSILGPRTRGSNEQFF. The CDR3 nucleotides are TGTGCCAGTAGTATTTTGGGACCAAGGACACGGGGGTCCAATGAGCAGTTCTTC.